The 3 T cell receptor beta chains given below trace back to one sample, sequenced in a study of identical twins (TCRdb year 2016). Library generation was performed with 5' RACE. The run used an Illumina HiSeq 2000. Using fastp at Q25 and MiXCR, TCRdb reprocessed the public reads and kept productive beta chains. For every CDR3 protein sequence, its rows merge into one entry that carries the most common genes and DNA. This sample has hundreds of thousands of distinct CDR3 sequences in its table, and 5.5% to 7.5% of those were observed once. About 1.8% of the sample lies in the top ten. The specimen was naive T cells sorted from blood. Taken with the paper, the label for cell subset or site translates to: cells isolated with a human naive T-cell isolation kit. The receptors stem from a man aged 18 to 30 in good health.

This clonotype was counted at least ten times. V usage is TRBV6-1 and J usage is TRBJ2-1; 14 bases match TRBD2. The CDR3 length is 17 residues. Trimming at V came to 5 bases and at J to 5 bases, leaving 8 bases not matched to a gene. CDR1 is MNHNS, CDR2 SASEGT, per germline. CDR3 nucleotides: TGTGCCAGCAGTCCACGGACTAGCGGGAGGTTAAACAATGAGCAGTTCTTC. This sequence encodes CASSPRTSGRLNNEQFF.

This clonotype was detected many times. The rearrangement joins TRBV11-2 to TRBJ2-7; no reliable D call. Germline lookup yields CDR1 SGHAT and CDR2 FQNNGV. The ends were cut back, 2 bases at V and 0 bases at J, with 11 bases in the middle. The CDR3 spans 15 residues. The CDR3, as DNA: TGTGCCAGCAGCTTAACCGACCGAGTCTCCTACGAGCAGTACGTC. The encoded protein is CASSLTDRVSYEQYV.

In this sample, this clonotype turned up a few times. The chain joins TRBV14 to TRBJ2-1; no clear D gene. Looked up from germline, CDR1 is SGHDN and CDR2 is FVKESK. The CDR3 spans 13 residues. Deletions cut 0 bases from V and 12 bases from J, with 12 bases between. The CDR3 spells CASSQDLRVGQFF. For the CDR3, the DNA is TGTGCCAGCAGCCAAGATCTCCGAGTCGGGCAGTTCTTC.